Listed here are 32 T cell receptor beta chains from one sample, sequenced in a study of T cells after yellow fever vaccination. TCRdb reprocessed the 5' RACE reads via MiXCR and lists one record per CDR3 protein. The sample yields 300,000 or so distinct CDR3 sequences, less than 9.5% seen once. Material: CD4+ T cells sorted from PBMCs, obtained 5 days after the yellow fever booster vaccination. The receptor source for this set is a man aged 18-30 years who received the YFV17D yellow fever vaccine.

This clonotype was detected only a few times. The V call is TRBV21-1, the J call TRBJ2-7; TRBD1 is taken as the D call from the table, unchecked against the DNA. TRBV21-1 is reported as a pseudogene. The CDR3 runs 15 residues. The CDR3 is CASTPWWGITYEQYV. In DNA form, the CDR3 reads TGTGCCAGCACCCCTTGGTGGGGAATCACCTACGAGCAGTACGTC.

This clonotype was observed a few times. The CDR3 nucleotides read TGCGCCAGCACGGGACAATCTGGGGCCAACGTCCTGACTTTC. It codes for CASTGQSGANVLTF. This chain connects TRBV5-1 to TRBJ2-6; D perhaps matches TRBD1 (6 bases). The CDR3 sequence is 14 residues long. Germline V lookup: CDR1 SGHRS, CDR2 YFSETQ. The V end lost 6 bases, the J end lost 1 base, and 8 bases lay between the germline ends.

The chain links TRBV10-3 to TRBJ2-7; maybe TRBD2 (6 bases). The CDR3 loop spans 15 amino acids. V was shortened by 2 bases and J by 2 bases, with 13 bases between the two germline ends. CDR1 is ENHRY and CDR2 is SYGVKD in the germline V gene. CDR3 sequence (DNA): TGTGCCATCAGTGAGAACGCGGCGGGAACCTACGAGCAGTACTTC. Translating gives CAISENAAGTYEQYF.

This clonotype showed up just a few times. This rearrangement joins TRBV6-1 to TRBJ1-5; no definite D call. There are 15 residues in the CDR3. V was trimmed by 2 bases and J by 3 bases, leaving 11 bases between them. Germline V gives CDR1 MNHNS, CDR2 SASEGT. CDR3 loop: CASSEFWTLNQPQHF. CDR3 sequence (DNA): TGTGCCAGCAGTGAATTCTGGACCCTCAATCAGCCCCAGCATTTT.

This clonotype appeared many times. The chain links TRBV24-1 to TRBJ2-2; D might be TRBD1 or TRBD2, each matching 5 bases. Germline V gives CDR1 KGHDR, CDR2 SFDVKD. Trimming stripped 4 bases from V and 2 bases from J, with 13 bases between. This CDR3 spans 16 amino acids. As DNA, the CDR3 is TGTGCCACCAGTGACCCGGGACGGTTTAACACCGGGGAGCTGTTTTTT. Translated, it gives CATSDPGRFNTGELFF.

The gene calls are TRBV5-1 and TRBJ1-2, with 9 bases aligning to TRBD1. The V gene end was trimmed by 4 bases and the J gene end by 5 bases; junction bases not matched to a gene: 3. The CDR3 contains 13 residues. Germline loops: CDR1 SGHRS, CDR2 YFSETQ. The CDR3 sequence is CASSGTGMYGYTF. The CDR3 nucleotides read TGCGCCAGCAGCGGGACAGGGATGTATGGCTACACCTTC.

The CDR3 protein is CASSMDRASTDTQYF. As DNA, the CDR3 is TGTGCCAGTAGTATGGACAGGGCGAGCACAGATACGCAGTATTTT. The chain recombines TRBV19 with TRBJ2-3; 8 nucleotides line up with TRBD1. After removal of 3 bases from V and 0 bases from J, the junction contained 2 bases not matched to a gene. CDR3 length equals 15 residues. Germline values: CDR1 LNHDA, CDR2 SQIVND (reference sequence).

V usage is TRBV28 and J usage is TRBJ1-6; the D gene is possibly TRBD1 (6 bases). The germline CDR1 and CDR2 sequences are MDHEN and SYDVKM. The CDR3 consists of 15 residues. The ends were cut back, 8 bases at V and 0 bases at J, with 11 bases in the middle. For the CDR3, the DNA is TGTGCCAGCGGGACACCGACCTCCTATAATTCACCCCTCCACTTT. Amino acid sequence: CASGTPTSYNSPLHF.

This clonotype was seen a handful of times. This chain uses TRBV20-1 with TRBJ1-4, with 7 bases matching TRBD1. Germline CDR1 reads DFQATT; CDR2 reads SNEGSKA (reference sequence). With V trimmed by 0 bases and J by 8 bases, 6 bases remained unmatched. The CDR3 runs 14 residues. CDR3 amino acids: CSARDLQGSEKLFF. CDR3 nucleotides: TGCAGTGCTAGAGATCTACAGGGGAGCGAAAAACTGTTTTTT.

Worth noting for this clonotype: It may be a read error: a sequence one base away is much more abundant. The V gene is TRBV7-6, the J gene TRBJ2-5, with a weak D call TRBD2 (7 bases). The CDR3 loop spans 11 amino acids. V was shortened by 4 bases and J by 10 bases, with 10 bases between the two germline ends. Germline loops: CDR1 SGHVS, CDR2 FNYEAQ. In DNA, the CDR3 is TGTGCCAGCAGCTCGGGGGGCGACCAGTACTTC. Amino acids: CASSSGGDQYF.

This clonotype has just a few counts. The genes are TRBV23-1 and TRBJ1-5; D gene unclear. TRBV23-1 is an ORF, with its function uncertain. There are 16 residues in the CDR3. V lost 0 bases to trimming and J lost 0 bases, with 9 bases between them. CDR3 in amino acids: CASSQSLSHSNQPQHF. CDR3 nucleotides: TGCGCCAGCAGTCAATCGCTCAGCCATAGCAATCAGCCCCAGCATTTT.

At least ten counts were recorded for this clonotype. This chain joins TRBV7-2 and TRBJ2-7, with D tentatively TRBD2 (6 bases). This CDR3 spans 14 amino acids. V gave up 1 base and J gave up 7 bases, with 14 bases separating them. Germline CDR1 is SGHTA and CDR2 is FQGNSA. The CDR3 DNA sequence: TGTGCCAGCAGCTTAGAGACGCGGGGAATGGAGCAGTACGTC. It codes for CASSLETRGMEQYV.

This chain joins TRBV5-1 and TRBJ1-1; D is uncertain. CDR1 SGHRS and CDR2 YFSETQ come from the germline V gene. V was pared by 4 bases and J by 1 base, with 11 bases between. The CDR3 length is 14 residues. The CDR3 DNA is TGCGCCAGCAGCCCATCCCCGGGGAACACTGAAGCTTTCTTT. Translating gives CASSPSPGNTEAFF.

The genes are TRBV5-6 and TRBJ2-1; D is unresolved. V was pared by 2 bases and J by 7 bases, with 7 bases between. Germline CDR1 SGHDT, CDR2 YYEEEE. The CDR3 has 12 amino acids. CDR3 sequence (DNA): TGTGCCAGCAGCTTACGGGTGAATGAGCAGTTCTTC. Translating it yields CASSLRVNEQFF.

This clonotype was seen at least ten times. The rearrangement joins TRBV9 to TRBJ2-7; 7 nucleotides agree with TRBD1. CDR1 is SGDLS and CDR2 is YYNGEE in the germline V gene. The CDR3 runs to 13 residues. V shed 5 bases and J 0 bases; nucleotides not matched to a gene: 2. Written as DNA, the CDR3 is TGTGCCAGCAGTAGGGACAGCTCCTACGAGCAGTACTTC. Encoded protein: CASSRDSSYEQYF.

This clonotype was seen many times. V usage is TRBV20-1 and J usage is TRBJ2-3; D uncertain. V lost 0 bases and J 4 bases, leaving 14 bases between the germline ends. This CDR3 is 15 amino acids long. Germline V gene sequence: CDR1 DFQATT, CDR2 SNEGSKA (reference sequence). The CDR3, as DNA: TGCAGTGCTAGAGATCGTTTTAGGTTATCAGATACGCAGTATTTT. Its protein is CSARDRFRLSDTQYF.

V gene TRBV7-2 combines with J gene TRBJ2-7, with 7 bases identical to TRBD2. V shed 4 bases and J 9 bases; nucleotides not matched to a gene: 9. Germline-derived CDR1 and CDR2 are SGHTA and FQGNSA. This CDR3 has 13 amino acids. The CDR3 is CASSSRRGGGQYV. The CDR3 nucleotides are TGTGCCAGCAGCTCGCGGCGGGGCGGGGGGCAGTACGTC.

This chain uses TRBV29-1 with TRBJ1-2; D may be TRBD1 (6 bases). Germline V gene sequence: CDR1 SQVTM, CDR2 ANQGSEA. This CDR3 has 13 residues. The germline V and J ends were trimmed by 2 bases and 3 bases, with 10 bases remaining between them. The CDR3 sequence: CSVETRGYYGYTF. Written as DNA, the CDR3 is TGCAGCGTTGAAACCAGGGGCTACTATGGCTACACCTTC.

This CDR3 reads CASSLWGGTGELFF. The CDR3 DNA follows: TGTGCCAGCAGTTTATGGGGGGGCACCGGGGAGCTGTTTTTT. The J gene is TRBJ2-2, the V gene TRBV12-3 or TRBV12-4; 7 bases match TRBD2. J lost 4 bases, V lost 2 bases, and 1 base had no gene match. The CDR3 has 14 amino acids.

This clonotype was picked up a small number of times. The chain joins TRBV23-1 to TRBJ2-7; TRBD1 aligns across 8 bases. TRBV23-1 is classed as an ORF, of uncertain function. The CDR3 sequence is 16 residues long. J lost 9 bases, V lost 4 bases, and 17 bases had no gene match. The CDR3 nucleotides are TGCGCCAGCAGTCCTCCCGGGACAGGTCTTCTTTCTGTGCAGTACGTC. Translated: CASSPPGTGLLSVQYV.

Only a few counts were recorded for this clonotype. This chain links TRBV6-6 with TRBJ2-1; the D is unclear. Trimming left V 2 bases short and J 6 bases short, with 11 bases between. This CDR3 is 14 amino acids long. From germline, CDR1 is MNHNY and CDR2 SVGAGI (reference sequence). This CDR3 is CASSYGQVPNEQFF. CDR3 coding DNA: TGTGCCAGCAGTTACGGGCAGGTTCCCAATGAGCAGTTCTTC.

On this clonotype: A much larger clone differs from this one at a single base, so this may be a read error. This chain uses TRBV5-4 with TRBJ1-1; D is perhaps TRBD1 (5 bases). The CDR3 has 17 residues. The germline gives CDR1 SGHNT, CDR2 YYREEE (reference sequence). In DNA form, the CDR3 reads TGTGACAGCAGCCCCGATCCAGACAGTCTGATGAACACTGAAGCTTTCTTT. Its protein is CDSSPDPDSLMNTEAFF.

This clonotype was seen a few times. This chain joins TRBV6-1 and TRBJ2-7, with TRBD1 as a possible D gene (5 bases). Germline CDR1 MNHNS, CDR2 SASEGT. Trimming took off 2 bases at V and 4 bases at J, with 9 bases between the two ends. The CDR3 consists of 13 residues. The CDR3 is CASSEQGTYEQYV. The CDR3 DNA reads TGTGCCAGCAGTGAACAGGGCACGTACGAGCAGTACGTC.

This clonotype came up many times. V and J are TRBV15 and TRBJ2-7; 11 bases agree with TRBD1. Germline loops: CDR1 LNHNV, CDR2 YYDKDF (reference sequence). Unmatched junction bases numbered 8, after V lost 1 base and J lost 3 bases. The CDR3 is 17 amino acids. In DNA, the CDR3 is TGTGCCACCAGCAGAGCCCTTACTGGGACAGGGGGCTACGAGCAGTACTTC. Its protein product is CATSRALTGTGGYEQYF.

The chain carries TRBV5-4 and TRBJ2-5; no clear D gene. CDR3 length: 14 amino acids. Germline CDR1 SGHNT, CDR2 YYREEE (reference sequence). Trimming left V 0 bases short and J 2 bases short, with 8 bases between. Here the CDR3 reads CASSLGARQETQYF. For the CDR3, the DNA is TGTGCCAGCAGCTTGGGGGCCCGGCAAGAGACCCAGTACTTC.

The chain joins TRBV19 to TRBJ2-7, with 14 bases identical to TRBD2. The CDR3 contains 17 residues. J gave up 2 bases and V 3 bases, and 6 bases lay outside the gene matches. Per germline, CDR1 LNHDA and CDR2 SQIVND (reference sequence). The CDR3 loop reads CASSIRGTSGSPYEQYF. The CDR3 DNA sequence: TGTGCCAGTAGTATCCGGGGGACTAGCGGGAGCCCCTACGAGCAGTACTTC.

This clonotype has just a few counts. V and J are TRBV30 and TRBJ1-1, with D unresolved. The V end was cut by 5 bases, the J end by 0 bases, with 7 bases between. Germline CDR1 GTSNPN, CDR2 SVGIG (reference sequence). The CDR3 length is 12 residues. CDR3 region: CAWCFMNTEAFF. The CDR3 DNA reads as TGTGCCTGGTGTTTTATGAACACTGAAGCTTTCTTT.

This clonotype was observed at least ten times. V and J are TRBV18 and TRBJ2-1; 8 bases are a match to TRBD2. This CDR3 is 16 amino acids long. The J segment lost 10 bases and the V segment lost 3 bases, leaving 14 bases of the junction unmatched. The germline gives CDR1 KGHSH, CDR2 LQKENI. CDR3 residues: CASSPAGGPFPYEQFF. CDR3 in DNA: TGTGCCAGCTCACCCGCGGGAGGACCATTCCCCTACGAGCAGTTCTTC. Drawing the rest from reference TRBV18 and TRBJ2-1, the complete variable domain is NAGVMQNPRHLVRRRGQEARLRCSPMKGHSHVYWYRQLPEEGLKFMVYLQKENIIDESGMPKERFSAEFPKEGPSILRIQQVVRGDSAAYFCASSPAGGPFPYEQFFGPGTRLTVL.

CDR3 coding DNA: TGTGCCAGCAGCAGACCCCTGGCGGGGGGTCTGCACAATGAGCAGTTCTTC. It codes for CASSRPLAGGLHNEQFF. This chain uses TRBV12-3 or TRBV12-4 with TRBJ2-1; 8 bases agree with TRBD2. The CDR3 consists of 17 residues. V lost 6 bases to trimming and J lost 5 bases; unmatched junction nucleotides: 15.

The chain couples TRBV29-1 to TRBJ2-3; D might be TRBD1 or TRBD2, each matching 5 bases. The CDR3 is made up of 13 amino acids. CDR1 is SQVTM, CDR2 ANQGSEA, per germline. Trimming left V 8 bases short and J 2 bases short, with 14 bases between. In DNA form, the CDR3 reads TGCAGCTCCAGGGAGTGGGCCACAGATACGCAGTATTTT. Translation: CSSREWATDTQYF.

The V gene is TRBV5-1, the J gene TRBJ2-5; D is possibly TRBD1 or TRBD2 (7 bases each). This CDR3 region has 14 residues. Per the germline V gene, CDR1 is SGHRS and CDR2 is YFSETQ. V lost 4 bases and J lost 5, with 15 bases in between. Here the CDR3 reads CASSAGTAGETQYF. CDR3 DNA: TGCGCCAGCAGCGCAGGGACAGCGGGGGAGACCCAGTACTTC.

The CDR3 bases are TGTGCCAGCAGAATACAGGGGGATGCTGAAGCTTTCTTT. The encoded protein is CASRIQGDAEAFF. The V call is TRBV6-1, the J call TRBJ1-1; 8 bases agree with TRBD1. The CDR3 consists of 13 residues. Trimming cost V 6 bases and J 6 bases; bases outside gene matches: 6. Looked up from germline, CDR1 is MNHNS and CDR2 is SASEGT.